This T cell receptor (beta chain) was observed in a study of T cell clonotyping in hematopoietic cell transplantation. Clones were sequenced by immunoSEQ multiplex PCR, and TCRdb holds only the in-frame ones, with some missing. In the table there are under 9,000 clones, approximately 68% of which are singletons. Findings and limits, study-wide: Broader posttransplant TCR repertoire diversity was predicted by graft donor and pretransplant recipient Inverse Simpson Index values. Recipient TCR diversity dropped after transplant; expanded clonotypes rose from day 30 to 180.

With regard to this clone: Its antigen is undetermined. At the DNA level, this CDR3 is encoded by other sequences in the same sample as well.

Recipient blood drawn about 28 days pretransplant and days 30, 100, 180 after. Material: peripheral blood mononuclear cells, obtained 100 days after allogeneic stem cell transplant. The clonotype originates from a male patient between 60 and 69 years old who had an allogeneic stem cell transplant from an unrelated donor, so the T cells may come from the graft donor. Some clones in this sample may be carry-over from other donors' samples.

As DNA, the CDR3 is TGTGCCAGCAGCTCCTTAGCGGGAGTCACAGATACGCAGTATTTT. As protein: CASSSLAGVTDTQYF. This chain uses TRBV5-4 with TRBJ2-3; 9 positions agree with TRBD2. Germline V CDR1 and CDR2: SGHNT, YYREEE (reference sequence). After removal of 3 bases from V and 2 bases from J, the junction contained 4 bases not matched to a gene. This CDR3 contains 15 residues.